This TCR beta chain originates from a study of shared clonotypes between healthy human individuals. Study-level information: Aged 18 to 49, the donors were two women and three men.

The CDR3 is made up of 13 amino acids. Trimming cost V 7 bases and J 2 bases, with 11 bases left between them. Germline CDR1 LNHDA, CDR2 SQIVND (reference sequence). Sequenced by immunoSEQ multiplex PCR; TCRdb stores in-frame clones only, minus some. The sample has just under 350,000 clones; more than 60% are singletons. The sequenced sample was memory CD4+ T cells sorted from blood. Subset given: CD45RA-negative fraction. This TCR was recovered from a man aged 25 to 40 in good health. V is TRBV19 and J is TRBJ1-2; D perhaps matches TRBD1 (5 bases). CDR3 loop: CASNMGGNYGYTF. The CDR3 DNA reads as TGTGCCAGTAATATGGGGGGAAACTATGGCTACACCTTC.